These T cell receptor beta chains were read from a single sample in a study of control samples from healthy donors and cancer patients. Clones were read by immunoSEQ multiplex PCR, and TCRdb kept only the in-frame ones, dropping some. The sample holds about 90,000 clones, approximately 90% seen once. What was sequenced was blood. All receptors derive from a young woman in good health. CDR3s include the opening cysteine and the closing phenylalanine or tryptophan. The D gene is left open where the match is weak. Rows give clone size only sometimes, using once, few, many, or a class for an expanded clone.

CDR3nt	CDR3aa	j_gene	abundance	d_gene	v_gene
TGTGCCAGCAGCTTAAGCAGACTAGCGGGGGGGCGGCTATCTACAGATACGCAGTATTTT	CASSLSRLAGGRLSTDTQYF	TRBJ2-3	-	TRBD2	TRBV7-3
TGTGCCAGCAGCCTTTCCAGGAGAGGTTACACTGAAGCTTTCTTT	CASSLSRRGYTEAFF	TRBJ1-1	-	-	TRBV5-6
TGTGCCAGTGTTTCGGGAACTGAAGCTTTCTTT	CASVSGTEAFF	TRBJ1-1	-	-	TRBV19
TGCGCCAGCAGCTTGGAGGGGGGCGGCACAGATACGCAGTATTTT	CASSLEGGGTDTQYF	TRBJ2-3	-	-	TRBV5-1
TGTGCCAGCAGTTATTGGGAGCAGTACTTC	CASSYWEQYF	TRBJ2-7	-	-	TRBV12-3/TRBV12-4
TGTGCCAGCAGCTTCGGACAGGGGAGAAGTATGAACACTGAAGCTTTCTTT	CASSFGQGRSMNTEAFF	TRBJ1-1	-	TRBD1	TRBV7-3
TGTGCCAGTAGTGTTTCACTAGCAACTTACAATGAGCAGTTCTTC	CASSVSLATYNEQFF	TRBJ2-1	-	-	TRBV19
TGTGCCACCAGTGATAGTGTCTCCTACGAGCAGTACTTC	CATSDSVSYEQYF	TRBJ2-7	-	-	TRBV24-1
TGTGCCAGCAGCTTAGGACAGCACAATGAGCAGTTCTTC	CASSLGQHNEQFF	TRBJ2-1	-	-	TRBV7-9
TGTGCCAGCAGCTCCTCAGTTGAGTTGGAAGAGACCCAGTACTTC	CASSSSVELEETQYF	TRBJ2-5	-	-	TRBV5-4
TGTGCCAGCAGCGACGGTGGGACAGGGTTGAACACTGAAGCTTTCTTT	CASSDGGTGLNTEAFF	TRBJ1-1	-	TRBD1	TRBV9
TGTGCCAGCAGTACCGGGCCCCAGGGGTCCGGCTACACCTTC	CASSTGPQGSGYTF	TRBJ1-2	-	-	TRBV6-5
TGTGCCAGCAGCTTATTAGGGGTGCGCTACGAGCAGTACTTC	CASSLLGVRYEQYF	TRBJ2-7	-	-	TRBV11-2
TGTGCCAGCAGTCCCTCTGAAGTTCAGCCCCAGCATTTT	CASSPSEVQPQHF	TRBJ1-5	-	-	TRBV12-3/TRBV12-4
TGCGCCAGCAGGTCACATGGTCCCACAACCTACGAGCAGTACTTC	CASRSHGPTTYEQYF	TRBJ2-7	few	-	TRBV10-2
TGTGCCAGCAACAGGGGTAGCAATCAGCCCCAGCATTTT	CASNRGSNQPQHF	TRBJ1-5	-	TRBD1	TRBV19
TGTGCCAGCAGCTTGGCCTACAGGGGAGACACTGAAGCTTTCTTT	CASSLAYRGDTEAFF	TRBJ1-1	-	TRBD1	TRBV5-4
TGTGCCAGCAGCACCCCGACAGGGGAAAGCTCCTACGAGCAGTACTTC	CASSTPTGESSYEQYF	TRBJ2-7	-	TRBD1	TRBV4-2
TGTGCCAGCTGGCGGGCCGGCGGTCAGCCCCAGCATTTT	CASWRAGGQPQHF	TRBJ1-5	-	-	TRBV4-2
TGTGCCAGCAGCCCGGAAACCGGGACAGGGATCTACGAGCAGTACTTC	CASSPETGTGIYEQYF	TRBJ2-7	once	TRBD1	TRBV7-9
TGTGCCAGCAGTGAATTGGTGGGGAGATCTCACGCAGATACGCAGTATTTT	CASSELVGRSHADTQYF	TRBJ2-3	-	-	TRBV6-1
TGTGCCAGCTCACCGTCAGAGGCAAACACCATATATTTT	CASSPSEANTIYF	TRBJ1-3	-	-	TRBV18
TGTGCCAGCAGTTACTCCCCAATGGATACGCAGTATTTT	CASSYSPMDTQYF	TRBJ2-3	-	-	TRBV6-5
TGTGCCACCAGCAGTCACAGGGAGGCTAATGAAAAACTGTTTTTT	CATSSHREANEKLFF	TRBJ1-4	once	-	TRBV15
TGTGCCAGCAGTCCTCGGGACAGCCGCTACGAGCAGTACTTC	CASSPRDSRYEQYF	TRBJ2-7	-	TRBD1	TRBV27